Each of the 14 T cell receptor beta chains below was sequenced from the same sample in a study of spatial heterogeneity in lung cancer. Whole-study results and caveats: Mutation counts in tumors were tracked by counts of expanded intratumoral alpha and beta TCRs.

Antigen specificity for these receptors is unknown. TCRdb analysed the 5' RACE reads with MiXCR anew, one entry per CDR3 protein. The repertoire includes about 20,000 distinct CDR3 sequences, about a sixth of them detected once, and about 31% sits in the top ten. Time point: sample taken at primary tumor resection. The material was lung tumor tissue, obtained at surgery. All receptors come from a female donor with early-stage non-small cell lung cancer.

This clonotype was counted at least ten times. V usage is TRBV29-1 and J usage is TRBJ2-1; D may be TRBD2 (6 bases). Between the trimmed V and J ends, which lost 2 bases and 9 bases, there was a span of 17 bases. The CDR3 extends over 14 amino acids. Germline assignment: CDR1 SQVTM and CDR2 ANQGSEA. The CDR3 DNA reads TGCAGCGTTGAAAGGGGAGCAGGGCGGGGTGAGCAGTTCTTC. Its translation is CSVERGAGRGEQFF.

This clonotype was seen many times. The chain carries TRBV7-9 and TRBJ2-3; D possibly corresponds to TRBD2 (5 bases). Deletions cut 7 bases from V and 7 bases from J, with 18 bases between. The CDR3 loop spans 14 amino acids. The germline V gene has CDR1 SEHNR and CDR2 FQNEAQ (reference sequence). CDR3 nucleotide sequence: TGTGCCAGCAAGGTTTGGGCCCCGGGAAATACGCAGTATTTT. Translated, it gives CASKVWAPGNTQYF.

CDR3 nucleotide sequence: TGTGCCAGAAGTCTTGTGCTGTCGGGCTCCTACAATGAGCAGTTCTTC. Translation: CARSLVLSGSYNEQFF. This chain joins TRBV25-1 and TRBJ2-1, with D unresolved. This CDR3 has 16 amino acids. Germline V gene sequence: CDR1 MGHDK, CDR2 SYGVNS. Trimming left V 9 bases short and J 0 bases short, with 18 bases between.

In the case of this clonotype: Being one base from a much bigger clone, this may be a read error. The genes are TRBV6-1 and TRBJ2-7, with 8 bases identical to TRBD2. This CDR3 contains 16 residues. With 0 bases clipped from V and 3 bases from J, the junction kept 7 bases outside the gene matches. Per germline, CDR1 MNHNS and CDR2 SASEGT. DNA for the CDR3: TGTGCCAGCAGTGAAGCGGCAGGGAGCGGGAGCTACGAGCAGTACTTC. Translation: CASSEAAGSGSYEQYF.

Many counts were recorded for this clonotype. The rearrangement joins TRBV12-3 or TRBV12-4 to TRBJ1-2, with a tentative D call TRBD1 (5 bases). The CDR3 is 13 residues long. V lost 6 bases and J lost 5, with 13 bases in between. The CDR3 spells CASSSTVGYGYTF. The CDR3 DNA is TGTGCCAGCAGCTCGACAGTGGGGTATGGCTACACCTTC.

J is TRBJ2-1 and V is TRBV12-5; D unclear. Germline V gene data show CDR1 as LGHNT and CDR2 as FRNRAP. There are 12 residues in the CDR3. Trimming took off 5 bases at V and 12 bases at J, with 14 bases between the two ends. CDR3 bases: TGTGCTAGTGGTCCAATGCAAGGTTGGCAGTTCTTC. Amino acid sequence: CASGPMQGWQFF.

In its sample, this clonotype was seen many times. The CDR3 region is CASSLTHEQYF. The CDR3 DNA reads as TGTGCCAGCAGTTTAACCCACGAGCAGTACTTC. This chain links TRBV12-3 or TRBV12-4 with TRBJ2-7; D uncertain. Trimming cost V 2 bases and J 5 bases, with 4 bases left between them. This CDR3 is built from 11 residues.

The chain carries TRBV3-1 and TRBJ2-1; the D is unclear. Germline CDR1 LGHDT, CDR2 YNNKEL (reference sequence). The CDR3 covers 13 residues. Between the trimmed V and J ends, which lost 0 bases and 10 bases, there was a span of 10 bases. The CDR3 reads CASSQDRSREQFF. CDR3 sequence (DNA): TGTGCCAGCAGCCAAGATCGAAGCCGCGAGCAGTTCTTC.

The CDR3 DNA reads TGTGCCAGCGGACCCTACGAGCAGTACTTC. Translated, it gives CASGPYEQYF. The chain couples TRBV28 to TRBJ2-7, with D unresolved. This CDR3 contains 10 residues. From germline, CDR1 is MDHEN and CDR2 SYDVKM. With 8 bases removed from V and 2 bases from J, the gap between germline ends came to 4 bases.

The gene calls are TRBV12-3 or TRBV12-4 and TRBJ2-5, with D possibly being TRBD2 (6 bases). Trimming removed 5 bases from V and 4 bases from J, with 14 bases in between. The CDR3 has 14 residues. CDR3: CASSNIDGRETQYF. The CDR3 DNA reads TGTGCCAGCAGTAACATAGACGGGAGAGAGACCCAGTACTTC.

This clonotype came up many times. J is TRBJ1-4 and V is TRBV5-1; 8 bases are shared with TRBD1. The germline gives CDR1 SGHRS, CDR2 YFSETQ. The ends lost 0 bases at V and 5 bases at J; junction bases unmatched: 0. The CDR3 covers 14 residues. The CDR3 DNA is TGCGCCAGCAGCTTGGACAGGGGGAATGAAAAACTGTTTTTT. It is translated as CASSLDRGNEKLFF.

CDR3 DNA: TGCGCCAGCAGCTGGCAGGGAGGCTCCTACAATGAGCAGTTCTTC. The encoded protein is CASSWQGGSYNEQFF. V usage is TRBV5-1 and J usage is TRBJ2-1; D perhaps matches TRBD2 (6 bases). Between the trimmed V and J ends, which lost 3 bases and 0 bases, there was a span of 10 bases. Germline CDR1 SGHRS, CDR2 YFSETQ. The CDR3 runs 15 residues.

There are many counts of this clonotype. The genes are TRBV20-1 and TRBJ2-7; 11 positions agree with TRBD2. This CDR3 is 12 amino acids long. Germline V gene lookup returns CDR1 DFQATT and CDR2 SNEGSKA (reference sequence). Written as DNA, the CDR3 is TGCAGCGGTGGACTAGCGGGTCGTGAGCAGTACTTC. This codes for CSGGLAGREQYF.

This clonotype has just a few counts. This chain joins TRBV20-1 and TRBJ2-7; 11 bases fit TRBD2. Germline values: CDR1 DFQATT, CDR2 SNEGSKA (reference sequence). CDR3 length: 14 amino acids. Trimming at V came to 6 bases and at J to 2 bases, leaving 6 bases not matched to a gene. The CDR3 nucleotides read TGCAGTGCGCTGACTAGCGGGAACCCCTACGAGCAGTACTTC. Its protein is CSALTSGNPYEQYF.